This T cell receptor (beta chain) was captured by sequencing in a study of identical twins. Points from the study as a whole: Cord blood beta clonotypes present at high abundance carried fewer insertions; no such pattern appeared in memory repertoires.

As to this clonotype: Its antigen is unidentified.

The V gene end was trimmed by 5 bases and the J gene end by 5 bases; junction bases not matched to a gene: 5. Germline CDR1 is SEHNR and CDR2 is FQNEAQ (reference sequence). The CDR3 length is 14 residues. Via MiXCR, TCRdb re-called the 5' RACE reads, giving one row per CDR3 protein. The sample gives fewer than 250,000 distinct CDR3 sequences, 15% of which show up once; less than 45% is in the top ten. These records were also assigned to another study, of T cells expressing NK-cell markers. From that paper: In a handful of donors, dominant clonotypes made up about 25-65% of CD3+CD56-NKG2C+ cells.

The sequence was collected from a woman aged 18-29 years in good health. This chain links TRBV7-9 with TRBJ2-2; 7 bases are a match to TRBD1. The sample taken for sequencing was CD8+ T cells sorted from blood. This CDR3 reads CASSPLQGTGELFF. DNA for the CDR3: TGTGCCAGCAGCCCCCTACAGGGGACCGGGGAGCTGTTTTTT.